The rows below give T cell receptor beta chains drawn from one sample of a study of blood T cell repertoires in COVID-19. Sequencing was performed with immunoSEQ multiplex PCR; in TCRdb, only in-frame clones are kept and a portion is missing. The top ten hold around 1.7% of the sample, which has 90,000 to 120,000 clones, about two thirds seen once. The sequenced material came from peripheral blood. The receptors shown here come from a woman aged 35 to 49 with acute or convalescent COVID-19. CDR3s include the opening cysteine and the closing phenylalanine or tryptophan. A D gene is named only where the DNA matches it firmly. For some rows the clone size is stated as once, few or many, or as a class when expanded; others skip it.

NA	few	TRBV5-1	TRBJ2-5	CASRDPGTFQETQYF	TGCGCCAGCAGGGATCCTGGGACATTTCAAGAGACCCAGTACTTC
NA	NA	TRBV5-1	TRBJ2-3	CASSPGVFSTDTQYF	TGCGCCAGCAGCCCAGGGGTATTTAGCACAGATACGCAGTATTTT
TRBD1	NA	TRBV18	TRBJ1-4	CASSPTGDNEKLFF	TGTGCCAGCTCACCGACAGGGGATAATGAAAAACTGTTTTTT
NA	NA	TRBV7-8	TRBJ2-4	CASSLSSNIQYF	TGTGCCAGCAGCTTGAGTTCGAACATTCAGTACTTC
TRBD2	once	TRBV27	TRBJ2-1	CASSISAGALREQFF	TGTGCCAGCAGTATTTCAGCGGGGGCCCTTAGGGAGCAGTTCTTC
NA	NA	TRBV19	TRBJ1-5	CASQKEGDLWGSPQHF	TGTGCCAGCCAAAAAGAGGGGGACCTATGGGGATCGCCCCAGCATTTT
NA	few	TRBV9	TRBJ2-7	CASSVSGLGEQYF	TGTGCCAGCAGCGTGTCCGGACTGGGAGAGCAGTACTTC
NA	NA	TRBV30	TRBJ1-2	CAWSLTDVGRGGYTF	TGTGCCTGGAGTCTTACAGATGTGGGGCGAGGTGGCTACACCTTC
NA	NA	TRBV7-2	TRBJ1-6	CASSPRQGRNNSPLHF	TGTGCCAGCAGCCCCCGGCAGGGGAGAAATAATTCACCCCTCCACTTT
NA	NA	TRBV19	TRBJ2-6	CASSTTGSGANVLTF	TGTGCCAGTAGTACCACGGGCTCTGGGGCCAACGTCCTGACTTTC
NA	NA	TRBV5-4	TRBJ1-4	CASSPGGTAHEKLFF	TGTGCCAGCAGCCCTGGCGGGACCGCTCATGAAAAACTGTTTTTT
TRBD1	few	TRBV28	TRBJ2-7	CASSLPDRGLDEQYF	TGTGCCAGCAGTTTACCCGACAGGGGGCTAGACGAGCAGTACTTC
TRBD1	NA	TRBV14	TRBJ2-5	CASSQNRGPQETQYF	TGTGCCAGCAGCCAAAACAGGGGCCCCCAAGAGACCCAGTACTTC
TRBD1	NA	TRBV9	TRBJ2-1	CASSRDRDRLGEQFF	TGTGCCAGCAGCCGCGACAGGGACCGTCTTGGTGAGCAGTTCTTC
NA	once	TRBV6-5	TRBJ1-1	CASKPGQNTEAFF	TGTGCCAGCAAGCCGGGACAGAACACTGAAGCTTTCTTT
NA	NA	TRBV18	TRBJ2-3	CASSPWEKGSTDTQYF	TGTGCCAGCTCACCTTGGGAGAAAGGTAGCACAGATACGCAGTATTTT
NA	few	TRBV28	TRBJ2-7	CASSFPWGAQYF	TGTGCCAGCAGTTTCCCGTGGGGCGCGCAGTACTTC
TRBD2	few	TRBV7-9	TRBJ2-5	CASQAGGETQYF	TGTGCCAGCCAGGCGGGGGGTGAGACCCAGTACTTC
TRBD1	few	TRBV11-2	TRBJ2-7	CASNSRGPAGEQYF	TGTGCCAGCAACTCCAGGGGGCCAGCAGGGGAGCAGTACTTC
NA	NA	TRBV3-1/TRBV3-2	TRBJ2-1	CASSQESLGGHEQFF	TGTGCCAGCAGCCAAGAATCCCTAGGGGGACATGAGCAGTTCTTC
NA	NA	TRBV7-9	TRBJ2-5	CASSLFTFPLYF	TGTGCCAGCAGCTTATTCACTTTCCCACTGTACTTC
NA	few	TRBV6-5	TRBJ1-2	CASKREQGYGYTF	TGTGCCAGCAAGCGAGAACAGGGCTATGGCTACACCTTC
NA	NA	TRBV6-1	TRBJ1-1	CASSEGWGGTNTEAFF	TGTGCCAGCAGTGAAGGGTGGGGAGGGACGAACACTGAAGCTTTCTTT
TRBD1	NA	TRBV5-1	TRBJ1-4	CASSLGQGEKLFF	TGCGCCAGCAGCCTCGGACAGGGGGAAAAACTGTTTTTT
NA	NA	TRBV3-1/TRBV3-2	TRBJ2-5	CASRGPGETQYF	TGTGCCAGCAGAGGGCCGGGGGAGACCCAGTACTTC
TRBD2	NA	TRBV6-5	TRBJ2-1	CASSYRTSHFANEQFF	TGTGCCAGCAGTTACAGGACTAGCCATTTCGCCAATGAGCAGTTCTTC
NA	NA	TRBV7-2	TRBJ1-3	CASSLHQGSGNTIYF	TGTGCCAGCAGCTTACACCAGGGCTCTGGAAACACCATATATTTT
NA	NA	TRBV10-3	TRBJ2-3	CAISDPAGTDTQYF	TGTGCCATCAGTGACCCAGCGGGCACAGATACGCAGTATTTT
NA	NA	TRBV10-2	TRBJ2-1	CASSDGNGGNYNEQFF	TGCGCCAGCAGTGACGGTAACGGGGGTAATTACAATGAGCAGTTCTTC
NA	once	TRBV5-4	TRBJ1-6	CASSLAAGSYNSPLHF	TGTGCCAGCAGCTTGGCCGCAGGGTCCTATAATTCACCCCTCCACTTT
NA	NA	TRBV5-1	TRBJ2-1	CASSKDQGGIVPNEQFF	TGCGCCAGCAGCAAGGATCAGGGGGGCATAGTTCCCAATGAGCAGTTCTTC
NA	NA	TRBV6-2/TRBV6-3	TRBJ1-4	CASRWASNEKLFF	TGTGCCAGCCGTTGGGCATCGAATGAAAAACTGTTTTTT
NA	NA	TRBV28	TRBJ2-7	CASRPTRVSYEQYF	TGTGCCAGCAGACCGACGCGGGTCTCCTACGAGCAGTACTTC
TRBD2	NA	TRBV29-1	TRBJ2-7	CSVEDRVRTSSDEQYF	TGCAGCGTTGAAGATCGGGTCCGGACTAGCAGCGACGAGCAGTACTTC
NA	NA	TRBV5-4	TRBJ2-7	CASSPGSGASYEQYF	TGTGCCAGCAGCCCAGGTTCCGGTGCCTCCTACGAGCAGTACTTC
NA	few	TRBV10-1	TRBJ1-2	CASSESRSYGYTF	TGCGCCAGCAGTGAGTCGAGGAGCTATGGCTACACCTTC
TRBD2	NA	TRBV15	TRBJ2-7	CATSTSGFSYEQYF	TGTGCCACCAGTACTAGCGGCTTCTCCTACGAGCAGTACTTC
TRBD1	NA	TRBV28	TRBJ1-3	CASSDRVGGNTIYF	TGTGCCAGCAGTGACAGGGTGGGTGGAAACACCATATATTTT
NA	NA	TRBV10-3	TRBJ2-5	CAISTTGETQYF	TGTGCCATCAGTACAACAGGGGAGACCCAGTACTTC
NA	NA	TRBV28	TRBJ1-5	CASSRVQGSQPQHF	TGTGCCAGCAGCCGAGTACAGGGTTCTCAGCCCCAGCATTTT
NA	few	TRBV3-1/TRBV3-2	TRBJ2-3	CASSQGSGSTDTQYF	TGTGCCAGCAGCCAAGGATCCGGGAGCACAGATACGCAGTATTTT
NA	few	TRBV6-6	TRBJ2-3	CASSRLADTQYF	TGTGCCAGCAGTAGATTAGCAGATACGCAGTATTTT
NA	once	TRBV6-5	TRBJ1-1	CASSYRVGGTEAFF	TGTGCCAGCAGTTACAGGGTAGGGGGCACTGAAGCTTTCTTT
NA	NA	TRBV2	TRBJ1-2	CASSPLRDGYTF	TGTGCCAGCAGTCCCCTTCGGGATGGCTACACCTTC
NA	NA	TRBV2	TRBJ1-1	CASSDIGDTEAFF	TGTGCCAGCAGTGACATCGGGGACACTGAAGCTTTCTTT
NA	NA	TRBV2	TRBJ1-1	CASRITPNTEAFF	TGTGCCAGCAGGATAACACCGAACACTGAAGCTTTCTTT
TRBD1	few	TRBV5-5	TRBJ2-3	CASSLLGQGATDTQYF	TGTGCCAGCAGCTTGCTGGGACAGGGGGCTACAGATACGCAGTATTTT
NA	NA	TRBV6-6	TRBJ2-7	CASSPQGDEQYF	TGTGCCAGCAGTCCCCAAGGGGACGAGCAGTACTTC
NA	once	TRBV9	TRBJ2-1	CASSVVQRVSSYNEQFF	TGTGCCAGCAGCGTAGTCCAGCGGGTAAGCTCCTACAATGAGCAGTTCTTC
TRBD2	NA	TRBV2	TRBJ2-4	CASNWGGDIQYF	TGTGCCTCCAATTGGGGGGGAGACATTCAGTACTTC
NA	NA	TRBV11-2	TRBJ2-5	CASSSRQPVAQYF	TGTGCCAGCAGCTCTCGACAGCCAGTGGCCCAGTACTTC
TRBD2	NA	TRBV7-3	TRBJ2-3	CASSLSSRGGPDTQYF	TGTGCCAGCAGCTTATCTTCCCGGGGGGGCCCAGATACGCAGTATTTT
NA	NA	TRBV20-1	TRBJ2-7	CSASRPLGQADYEQYF	TGCAGTGCTAGTAGGCCCCTTGGGCAGGCTGACTACGAGCAGTACTTC
NA	NA	TRBV6-2/TRBV6-3	TRBJ1-5	CASSYWASQPQHF	TGTGCCAGCAGTTACTGGGCATCCCAGCCCCAGCATTTT
NA	NA	TRBV4-1	TRBJ2-2	CASSQDPGAGELFF	TGCGCCAGCAGCCAAGATCCGGGGGCCGGGGAGCTGTTTTTT
NA	NA	TRBV2	TRBJ1-4	CASRRASANEKLFF	TGTGCCAGCAGGCGGGCCTCCGCCAATGAAAAACTGTTTTTT
NA	few	TRBV6-5	TRBJ2-5	CASNAEYQETQYF	TGTGCCAGCAATGCGGAGTACCAAGAGACCCAGTACTTC